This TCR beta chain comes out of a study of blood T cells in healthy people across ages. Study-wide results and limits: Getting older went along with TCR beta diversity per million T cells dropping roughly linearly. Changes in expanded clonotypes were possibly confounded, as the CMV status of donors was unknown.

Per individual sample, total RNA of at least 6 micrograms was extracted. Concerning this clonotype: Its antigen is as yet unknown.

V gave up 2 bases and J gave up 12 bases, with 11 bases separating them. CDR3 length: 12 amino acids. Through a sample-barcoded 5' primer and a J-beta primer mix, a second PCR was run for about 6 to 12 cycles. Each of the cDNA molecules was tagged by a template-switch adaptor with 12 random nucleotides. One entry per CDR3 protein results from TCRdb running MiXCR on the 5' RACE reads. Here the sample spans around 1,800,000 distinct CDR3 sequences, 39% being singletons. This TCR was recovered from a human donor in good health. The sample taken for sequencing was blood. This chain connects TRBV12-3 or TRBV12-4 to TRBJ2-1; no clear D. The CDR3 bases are TGTGCCAGCAGTTTAAAGGGAACACGGCAGTTCTTC. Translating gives CASSLKGTRQFF.